This passage covers 6 T cell receptor beta chains from one sample sequenced in a study of T cells after yellow fever vaccination. TCRdb processed the 5' RACE reads anew with MiXCR; each CDR3 protein has one entry. The sample shows 300,000 to 350,000 distinct CDR3 sequences, around 4.4% of them seen only once. The sample here was PBMCs, taken 15 days after the yellow fever booster vaccination. These receptors came from a man aged 18-30 years who received the YFV17D yellow fever vaccine.

This clonotype was counted ten times or more. The rearrangement links TRBV5-6 to TRBJ2-3; no firm D call. CDR1 is SGHDT, CDR2 YYEEEE, per germline. The CDR3 is made up of 14 amino acids. The V gene lost 1 base and the J gene lost 2 bases, with 8 bases spanning the gap. The CDR3 coding sequence is TGTGCCAGCAGCTTGATCTCCGCCACAGATACGCAGTATTTT. Protein: CASSLISATDTQYF.

The chain carries TRBV2 and TRBJ2-3; 9 bases line up with TRBD2. V shed 6 bases, J shed 3 bases, and the junction held 7 bases outside the gene matches. This CDR3 region has 15 residues. Germline V gene lookup returns CDR1 SNHLY and CDR2 FYNNEI. CDR3 residues: CASRGIAGETDTQYF. DNA of the CDR3: TGTGCCAGCAGGGGTATAGCGGGGGAGACAGATACGCAGTATTTT.

This clonotype was seen a handful of times. J is TRBJ2-7 and V is TRBV12-3 or TRBV12-4, with D perhaps TRBD1 (6 bases). CDR3 length: 13 residues. Deletions cut 8 bases from V and 3 bases from J, with 14 bases between. This chain's CDR3 is CASRDTRLYEQYF. As DNA, the CDR3 is TGTGCCAGCCGGGACACCCGACTCTACGAGCAGTACTTC.

This clonotype appeared many times. This chain links TRBV7-2 with TRBJ2-2; D is undetermined. This CDR3 is built from 14 residues. Germline values: CDR1 SGHTA, CDR2 FQGNSA. V lost 5 bases and J lost 6, with 13 bases in between. The CDR3 DNA is TGTGCCAGCAGCCGAAGGTCGGTCGCCGGGGAGCTGTTTTTT. Residues: CASSRRSVAGELFF.

The chain uses TRBV10-3 and TRBJ2-3; the D is unclear. The length of the CDR3 is 14 residues. V was cut by 3 bases and J by 6 bases, with 13 bases left in between. CDR1 and CDR2 from the germline V gene are ENHRY and SYGVKD. CDR3 sequence: CAISDLGKVDTQYF. CDR3 DNA: TGTGCCATCAGTGATCTGGGAAAGGTGGATACGCAGTATTTT.

The sample holds many counts of this clonotype. This rearrangement joins TRBV4-3 to TRBJ2-3; D tentatively reads TRBD1 or TRBD2 (6 bases each). The CDR3 totals 16 residues. Looked up from germline, CDR1 is LGHNA and CDR2 is YSLEER. Trimming removed 0 bases from V and 6 bases from J, with 16 bases in between. In DNA, the CDR3 is TGCGCCAGCAGCCAAGATTCAGGGGCGGGGAGGGATACGCAGTATTTT. This encodes CASSQDSGAGRDTQYF.